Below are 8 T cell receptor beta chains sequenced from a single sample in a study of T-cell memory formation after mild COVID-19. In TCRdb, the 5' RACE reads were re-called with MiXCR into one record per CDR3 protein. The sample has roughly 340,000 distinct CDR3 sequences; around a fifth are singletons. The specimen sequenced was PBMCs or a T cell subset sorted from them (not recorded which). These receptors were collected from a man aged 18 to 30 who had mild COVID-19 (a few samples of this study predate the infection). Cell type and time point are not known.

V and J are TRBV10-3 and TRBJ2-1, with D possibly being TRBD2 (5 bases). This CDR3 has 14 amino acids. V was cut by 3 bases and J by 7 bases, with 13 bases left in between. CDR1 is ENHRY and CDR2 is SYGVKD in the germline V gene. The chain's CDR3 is CAISDQRWANEQFF. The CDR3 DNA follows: TGTGCCATCAGTGACCAGCGGTGGGCGAATGAGCAGTTCTTC.

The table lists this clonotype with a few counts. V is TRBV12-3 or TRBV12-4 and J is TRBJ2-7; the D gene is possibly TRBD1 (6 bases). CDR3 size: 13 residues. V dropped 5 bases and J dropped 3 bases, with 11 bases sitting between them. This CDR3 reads CASSPSQGYEQYV. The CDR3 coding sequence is TGTGCCAGCAGTCCATCACAGGGCTACGAGCAGTACGTC.

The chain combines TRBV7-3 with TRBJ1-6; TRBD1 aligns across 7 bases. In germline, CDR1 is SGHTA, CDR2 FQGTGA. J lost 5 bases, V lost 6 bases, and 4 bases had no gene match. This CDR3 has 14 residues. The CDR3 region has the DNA TGTGCCAGCAGATCGGGACAGCATAATTCACCCCTCCACTTT. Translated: CASRSGQHNSPLHF.

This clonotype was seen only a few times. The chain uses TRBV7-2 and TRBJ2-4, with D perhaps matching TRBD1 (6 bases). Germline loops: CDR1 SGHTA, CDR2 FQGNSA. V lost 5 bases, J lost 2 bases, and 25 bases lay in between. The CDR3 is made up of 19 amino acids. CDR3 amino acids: CASSPSPDRWGLTKNIQYF. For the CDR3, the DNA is TGTGCCAGCAGCCCCAGCCCAGACAGGTGGGGGCTAACCAAAAACATTCAGTACTTC.

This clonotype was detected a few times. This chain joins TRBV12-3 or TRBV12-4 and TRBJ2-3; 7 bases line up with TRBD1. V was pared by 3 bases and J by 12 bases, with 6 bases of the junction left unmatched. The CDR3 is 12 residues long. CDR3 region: CASSFLGTEQYF. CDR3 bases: TGTGCCAGCAGTTTTCTCGGGACAGAACAGTATTTT.

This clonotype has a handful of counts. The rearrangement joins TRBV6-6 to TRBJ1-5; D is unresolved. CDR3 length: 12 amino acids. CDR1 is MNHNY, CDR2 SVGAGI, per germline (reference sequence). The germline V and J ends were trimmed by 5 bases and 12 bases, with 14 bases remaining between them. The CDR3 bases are TGTGCCAGCAGTCCCGATACGGGTAGCCAGCATTTT. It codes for CASSPDTGSQHF.

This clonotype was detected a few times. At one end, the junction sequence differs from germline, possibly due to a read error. CDR3 loop: CAISESSMGYKSPLHF. The CDR3 DNA reads TGTGCCATCAGTGAGTCGAGTATGGGATATAAGTCACCCCTCCACTTT. The rearrangement uses TRBV10-3 and TRBJ1-6; D remains ambiguous. The CDR3 runs to 16 residues. Germline loops: CDR1 ENHRY, CDR2 SYGVKD.

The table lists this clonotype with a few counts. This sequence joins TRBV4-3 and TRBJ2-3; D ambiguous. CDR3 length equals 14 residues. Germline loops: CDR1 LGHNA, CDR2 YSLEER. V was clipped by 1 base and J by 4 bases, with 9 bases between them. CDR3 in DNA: TGCGCCAGCAGCCAAGGACAAAGGTCAGATACGCAGTATTTT. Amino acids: CASSQGQRSDTQYF.